This is a list of T cell receptor beta chains from one sample in a study of control samples from healthy donors and cancer patients. Some clones are missing from TCRdb's copy, which holds only in-frame ones; the method was immunoSEQ multiplex PCR. This sample carries 110,000 to 150,000 clones, around 94% of them seen once, and the ten largest clones take around 13%. Sequencing used blood. The receptors were sampled from a man in his forties in good health. The CDR3 runs from the conserved cysteine through the conserved F or W. D genes are given only for firm matches. Only some rows state a clone size, as once, few, many or a class for expanded clones.

V	D	size	J	DNA	CDR3
TRBV24-1	NA	NA	TRBJ2-3	TGTGCCACCAGTGACCCCGGGGGCACAGATACGCAGTATTTT	CATSDPGGTDTQYF
TRBV5-8	NA	NA	TRBJ1-4	TGTGCCAGCAGCTTCGGGCCCGGCCCCAATGAAAAACTGTTTTTT	CASSFGPGPNEKLFF
TRBV25-1	TRBD2	NA	TRBJ2-1	TGTGCCAGCAGTGCAGGACTAGCGGGAGGAACTTACAATGAGCAGTTCTTC	CASSAGLAGGTYNEQFF
TRBV6-2/TRBV6-3	NA	NA	TRBJ1-1	TGTGCCAGCAGTTTCGCAGACAGGAGGAACACTGAAGCTTTCTTT	CASSFADRRNTEAFF
TRBV28	NA	NA	TRBJ1-2	TGTGCCAGCCGGCCCACGGGAAGTGGCTACACCTTC	CASRPTGSGYTF
TRBV7-6	NA	NA	TRBJ2-5	TGTGCCAGCAGCTCCCGCCTACAGGCTCCCAAAAAGACCCAGTACTTC	CASSSRLQAPKKTQYF
TRBV7-9	NA	NA	TRBJ1-3	TGTGCCAGCAGCTTAGCGGGAACTGGAAACACCATATATTTT	CASSLAGTGNTIYF
TRBV27	NA	NA	TRBJ1-1	TGTGCCAGCAGGCTGAAGGTGTGGAACACTGAAGCTTTCTTT	CASRLKVWNTEAFF
TRBV6-2/TRBV6-3	NA	few	TRBJ2-3	TGTGCCAGCAGTTACTCGAGGGGTCTGGCGGCCACAGATACGCAGTATTTT	CASSYSRGLAATDTQYF
TRBV21-1	NA	NA	TRBJ2-2	TGTGCCAGCATCCCCGGGAGGGCTAACGGGGAGCTGTTTTTT	CASIPGRANGELFF
TRBV28	TRBD1	NA	TRBJ1-4	TGTGCCAGCACCGTGACAGGGAGTGGCCTAGAAAAACTGTTTTTT	CASTVTGSGLEKLFF
TRBV28	NA	NA	TRBJ1-4	TGTGCCAGCAGACTCCTAGGGCAAAATGAAAAACTGTTTTTT	CASRLLGQNEKLFF
TRBV27	NA	NA	TRBJ1-2	TGTGCCAGCAGTACAGGGCGAAGGGGCTACACCTTC	CASSTGRRGYTF
TRBV9	TRBD2	NA	TRBJ2-1	TGTGCCAGCAGCGTCGCGGGGGGGCCCTACAATGAGCAGTTCTTC	CASSVAGGPYNEQFF
TRBV9	NA	NA	TRBJ1-6	TGTGCCAGCAGCCCCCGATATAATTCACCCCTCCACTTT	CASSPRYNSPLHF
TRBV10-1	TRBD1	NA	TRBJ1-1	TGCGCCAGCAGTGAGAGTAAATCCTCCGGGACAGTAAACACTGAAGCTTTCTTT	CASSESKSSGTVNTEAFF
TRBV27	NA	NA	TRBJ1-2	TGTGCCAGCAGGGCTCAGGGCAGCTATGGCTACACCTTC	CASRAQGSYGYTF
TRBV6-4	NA	once	TRBJ2-3	TGTGCCAGCAGTGACTCGATGGGAGATACGCAGTATTTT	CASSDSMGDTQYF
TRBV21-1	NA	NA	TRBJ1-4	TGTGCCAGCAGCAAGGTTGGCGGTGAAAAACTGTTTTTT	CASSKVGGEKLFF
TRBV9	NA	NA	TRBJ2-5	TGTGCCAGCAGCGTAGGGTCGGGGCGGGACGCAGAAGAGACCCAGTACTTC	CASSVGSGRDAEETQYF
TRBV28	NA	NA	TRBJ2-2	TGTGCCATCTCCAGGGATTTCAACACCGGGGAGCTGTTTTTT	CAISRDFNTGELFF
TRBV4-3	TRBD2	NA	TRBJ2-1	TGCGCCAGCAGCCAAGTCAGCGGGGGGGCCAATGAGCAGTTCTTC	CASSQVSGGANEQFF
TRBV2	TRBD1	once	TRBJ1-2	TGTGCCAGAGTCGCAGGGGGCGTCTATGGCTACACCTTC	CARVAGGVYGYTF
TRBV5-1	NA	NA	TRBJ1-2	TGCGCCAGCAGCGCCCTGTTGGGGAGAAATAACTATGGCTACACCTTC	CASSALLGRNNYGYTF
TRBV3-1/TRBV3-2	NA	NA	TRBJ1-6	TGTGCCAGCAGCCAAGTACAGGGTCTAACTACCCTCCACTTT	CASSQVQGLTTLHF
TRBV11-3	NA	NA	TRBJ2-2	TGTGCCAGCAGCCCGCGCGGGGCCCCGAACACCGGGGAGCTGTTTTTT	CASSPRGAPNTGELFF
TRBV6-6	NA	NA	TRBJ2-1	TGTGCCAGCAGTTACTCTCCAGGCTACAATGAGCAGTTCTTC	CASSYSPGYNEQFF
TRBV18	TRBD1	NA	TRBJ2-5	TGTGCCAGCTCACCCCGGGAACCTACAGGGGGTTTACAGACCCAGTACTTC	CASSPREPTGGLQTQYF
TRBV6-4	NA	once	TRBJ1-2	TGTGCCAGCAGTAACGGGAGGAGCTATGGCTACACCTTC	CASSNGRSYGYTF
TRBV3-1/TRBV3-2	NA	NA	TRBJ2-5	TGTGCCAGCAGCCGCCGGGACGGAGAAGACCAGTACTTC	CASSRRDGEDQYF
TRBV6-2/TRBV6-3	NA	NA	TRBJ1-5	TGTGCCAGCAGCTCCCAATATAGCAATCAGCCCCAGCATTTT	CASSSQYSNQPQHF
TRBV7-2	NA	NA	TRBJ1-4	TGTGCCAGCAGCGTAGGCCGGAATGAAAAACTGTTTTTT	CASSVGRNEKLFF
TRBV9	TRBD1	NA	TRBJ1-2	TGTGCCAGTGGACACAGGACAGGGGCGAACTATGGCTACACCTTC	CASGHRTGANYGYTF
TRBV7-9	NA	NA	TRBJ1-6	TGTGCCAGCAGCGTCGGCACCTATAATTCACCCCTCCACTTT	CASSVGTYNSPLHF
TRBV7-8	TRBD1	NA	TRBJ2-7	TGTGCCAGCAGCTTATCTCCAGGGGGAGACTACGAGCAGTACTTC	CASSLSPGGDYEQYF
TRBV19	NA	NA	TRBJ1-4	TGTGCCAGTAGTATAGATCAAGAGGACAATGAAAAACTGTTTTTT	CASSIDQEDNEKLFF